One sample yielded the 11 T cell receptor beta chains listed below, sequenced in a study of shared clonotypes between healthy human individuals. Sequencing was performed with immunoSEQ multiplex PCR; in TCRdb, only in-frame clones are kept and a portion is missing. The sample carries under 650,000 clones, around 96% recorded once. Sequencing input: naive CD4+ T cells sorted from blood. The subset: CD45RA+ positively selected. These TCRs come from a woman under 40 in good health.

CDR3 DNA sequence: TGTGCCAGCAGTTACTTGAGGACCGTGTCCTACGAGCAGTACTTC. Its protein is CASSYLRTVSYEQYF. V gene TRBV6-6 combines with J gene TRBJ2-5; D ambiguous. The closer fit of TRBJ2-7 to the DNA end suggests the J call may be wrong. Per germline, CDR1 MNHNY and CDR2 SVGAGI (reference sequence). The CDR3 totals 15 residues.

This clone was observed a single time. The chain is built from TRBV6-6 and TRBJ2-1; 10 bases line up with TRBD2. V lost 6 bases and J lost 4; bases outside the gene matches: 3. CDR3 length: 14 amino acids. CDR1 is MNHNY and CDR2 is SVGAGI in the germline V gene (reference sequence). CDR3 DNA sequence: TGTGCCAGCAGCGGACTAGCGGCTTACAATGAGCAGTTCTTC. As protein: CASSGLAAYNEQFF.

This chain connects TRBV11-2 to TRBJ2-1; 7 nucleotides align to TRBD2. V lost 5 bases, J lost 4 bases, and 11 bases stayed unmatched. The CDR3 consists of 16 residues. Looked up from germline, CDR1 is SGHAT and CDR2 is FQNNGV. CDR3 amino acids: CASSRTRDYLYNEQFF. In nucleotides, the CDR3 is TGTGCCAGCAGCCGCACCCGGGACTACCTATACAATGAGCAGTTCTTC.

On this clone: An end of the junction does not agree with germline; a read error may underlie this. Other DNA variants within this sample encode the same CDR3. V and J are TRBV18 and TRBJ2-7, with 8 bases that match TRBD1. Germline CDR1 KGHSH, CDR2 LQKENI. The CDR3 length is 16 residues. CDR3 residues: CASSPRGQVLGDEQYF. The CDR3 DNA is TGTGCCAGCTCACCGCGGGGACAGGTCTTAGGGGACGAGCAGTATTTC.

This clone was recorded once. This chain uses TRBV27 with TRBJ1-1; 9 nucleotides match TRBD1. This CDR3 is 15 amino acids long. J was trimmed by 5 bases and V by 8 bases; bases with no gene match: 12. Germline assignment: CDR1 MNHEY and CDR2 SMNVEV (reference sequence). CDR3 DNA: TGTGCCAGCTATCCCCTGGGACAGGGAGTGACTGAAGCTTTCTTT. Residues: CASYPLGQGVTEAFF.

The chain carries TRBV6-1 and TRBJ2-5; D gene uncertain. CDR1 and CDR2 (germline): MNHNS, SASEGT. This CDR3 has 12 amino acids. The V end was cut by 0 bases, the J end by 7 bases, with 6 bases between. The DNA of the CDR3 is TGTGCCAGCAGTGAAGCGCCTGGGACCCAGTACTTC. The encoded protein is CASSEAPGTQYF.

This rearrangement joins TRBV28 to TRBJ2-3, with 14 bases fitting TRBD2. There are 16 residues in the CDR3. V gave up 4 bases and J gave up 3 bases; unmatched junction bases: 3. Germline-derived CDR1 and CDR2 are MDHEN and SYDVKM. CDR3 nucleotides: TGTGCCAGCAGTTACGGGACTAGCGGGAGTACAGATACGCAGTATTTT. Translating gives CASSYGTSGSTDTQYF.

V usage is TRBV5-4 and J usage is TRBJ1-5; D is ambiguous. The V gene's germline CDR1 is SGHNT and CDR2 YYREEE (reference sequence). Trimming took off 0 bases at V and 2 bases at J, with 12 bases between the two ends. This CDR3 contains 16 residues. CDR3 sequence reads: CASSLGRATGNQPQHF. CDR3 sequence (DNA): TGTGCCAGCAGCTTGGGGAGAGCTACGGGCAATCAGCCCCAGCATTTT.

CDR3: CASSFDLGGSGNTIYF. CDR3 in DNA: TGCGCCAGCAGCTTCGATCTGGGGGGTTCTGGAAACACCATATATTTT. The genes are TRBV5-1 and TRBJ1-3, with D tentatively TRBD1 (5 bases). This CDR3 contains 16 residues. From germline, CDR1 is SGHRS and CDR2 YFSETQ. Between the trimmed V and J ends, which lost 2 bases and 1 base, there was a span of 13 bases.

The chain employs TRBV28 and TRBJ2-7, with D maybe TRBD2 (6 bases). The CDR3 sequence is 15 residues long. CDR1 and CDR2 from the germline V gene are MDHEN and SYDVKM. Trimming removed 2 bases at V and 2 bases at J, with 13 bases between. The CDR3: CASSLGGIPTYEQYF. In DNA form, the CDR3 reads TGTGCCAGCAGTTTAGGGGGGATTCCGACCTACGAGCAGTACTTC.

The V and J genes are TRBV11-3 and TRBJ2-1; a possible D gene is TRBD2 (7 bases). The CDR3 has 15 amino acids. CDR1 SGHNT and CDR2 YENEEA come from the germline V gene. V dropped 4 bases and J dropped 2 bases, with 12 bases sitting between them. CDR3 loop: CASSWGGGAYNEQFF. As DNA, the CDR3 is TGTGCCAGCAGCTGGGGGGGCGGGGCCTACAATGAGCAGTTCTTC. Drawing the rest from reference TRBV11-3 and TRBJ2-1, the complete variable domain is EAGVVQSPRYKIIEKKQPVAFWCNPISGHNTLYWYLQNLGQGPELLIRYENEEAVDDSQLPKDRFSAERLKGVDSTLKIQPAELGDSAVYLCASSWGGGAYNEQFFGPGTRLTVL.